This entry lists 13 T cell receptor beta chains sequenced from one sample in a study of OX40 agonist ivuxolimab in advanced cancers. Sequencing used immunoSEQ multiplex PCR; TCRdb keeps in-frame clones, though not all of them. The data contain some 84,000 clones, about 88% of them singletons. The sample in question was CD4+ or CD8+ T cells sorted from blood, obtained in a trial of the OX40 agonist ivuxolimab. These receptors were collected from an adult with an advanced solid tumor such as melanoma, head and neck, liver or kidney cancer.

The chain couples TRBV9 to TRBJ1-1; D is uncertain. CDR3 size: 14 residues. Germline-derived CDR1 and CDR2 are SGDLS and YYNGEE. Trimming shortened V by 7 bases and J by 0 bases, and 13 bases separated the two germline ends. In DNA form, the CDR3 reads TGTGCCAGCTCCAACCGGGCCATGAACACTGAAGCTTTCTTT. It is translated as CASSNRAMNTEAFF.

The gene calls are TRBV4-1 and TRBJ2-3; unclear D gene. The CDR3 has 14 residues. V lost 1 base, J lost 5 bases, and 10 bases lay in between. Looked up from germline, CDR1 is MGHRA and CDR2 is YSYEKL. The CDR3 protein is CASSQVRPGDTQYF. CDR3 DNA: TGCGCCAGCAGCCAAGTACGCCCCGGAGATACGCAGTATTTT.

This chain connects TRBV7-9 to TRBJ2-2; TRBD1 agrees at 10 bases. V lost 1 base, J lost 5 bases, and 7 bases stayed unmatched. The CDR3 has 17 residues. The germline V gene has CDR1 SEHNR and CDR2 FQNEAQ (reference sequence). The CDR3 sequence: CASSLGTGTGATGELFF. DNA for the CDR3: TGTGCCAGCAGCTTAGGGACCGGGACAGGGGCGACCGGGGAGCTGTTTTTT.

The chain carries TRBV14 and TRBJ1-2; TRBD1 might be the D (6 bases). The CDR3 runs to 13 residues. The V and J ends lost 4 bases and 2 bases respectively, with 8 bases between them. The germline CDR1 and CDR2 sequences are SGHDN and FVKESK. The CDR3 loop is CASSRQENYGYTF. CDR3 sequence (DNA): TGTGCCAGCAGCCGACAGGAGAACTATGGCTACACCTTC.

V is TRBV6-4 and J is TRBJ2-7, with a tentative D call TRBD1 (5 bases). The V gene's germline CDR1 is MRHNA and CDR2 SNTAGT. The CDR3 length is 16 residues. Trimming took 2 bases from V and 4 from J, leaving 18 bases between them. In nucleotides, the CDR3 is TGTGCCAGCAGTGACGTAAGGGGAACGGCAGGGTACGAGCAGTACGTC. Its protein is CASSDVRGTAGYEQYV.

This clone was observed a single time. This chain connects TRBV27 to TRBJ2-1, with 10 bases that match TRBD2. Germline V gene sequence: CDR1 MNHEY, CDR2 SMNVEV (reference sequence). After removal of 5 bases from V and 3 bases from J, the junction contained 4 bases not matched to a gene. The CDR3 contains 15 residues. CDR3 protein: CASSRGLAVYNEQFF. CDR3 nucleotides: TGTGCCAGCAGTCGTGGACTAGCGGTCTACAATGAGCAGTTCTTC.

This chain joins TRBV7-9 and TRBJ2-7; the D is unclear. The CDR3 has 15 residues. Germline V gene data show CDR1 as SEHNR and CDR2 as FQNEAQ (reference sequence). The germline V and J ends were trimmed by 2 bases and 2 bases, with 13 bases remaining between them. CDR3: CASSLTRGAPYEQYF. CDR3 nucleotide sequence: TGTGCCAGCAGCTTAACCCGCGGAGCCCCCTACGAGCAGTACTTC.

This chain links TRBV21-1 with TRBJ1-5; the DNA was not compared with TRBD1, the D call given in the table. TRBV21-1 is listed as a pseudogene. CDR3 size: 19 residues. CDR3 DNA sequence: TGTGCCAGCAGCAAAGTGGGGACAGGGGGCGCGACGATCGATCAGCCCCAGCATTTT. This codes for CASSKVGTGGATIDQPQHF.

In this sample, this clone turned up once. The chain employs TRBV21-1 and TRBJ2-7; the table's TRBD2 call for D was not verified on the DNA. TRBV21-1 is annotated as a pseudogene. The length of the CDR3 is 19 residues. The CDR3 is CASSKGANRGSGGTYEQYF. The CDR3 DNA sequence: TGTGCCAGCAGCAAAGGGGCCAATAGGGGTAGCGGGGGGACCTACGAGCAGTACTTC.

Worth noting for this clone: The identical CDR3 is also encoded by other nucleotide sequences in the sample. The J gene is TRBJ1-1, the V gene TRBV6-5; D might be TRBD1 (6 bases). CDR3 length: 14 residues. Between the trimmed V and J ends, which lost 0 bases and 1 base, there was a span of 6 bases. Germline V CDR1 and CDR2: MNHEY, SVGAGI. The CDR3 region has the DNA TGTGCCAGCAGTTACTCACAGGGGAACACTGAAGCTTTCTTT. Protein sequence: CASSYSQGNTEAFF.

The chain has TRBV19 and TRBJ2-1; TRBD2 matches 12 bases. The CDR3 extends over 19 amino acids. Germline CDR1 reads LNHDA; CDR2 reads SQIVND (reference sequence). Trimming cost V 6 bases and J 0 bases; bases outside gene matches: 12. CDR3 in amino acids: CASRRGLLAGGHSYNEQFF. In DNA, the CDR3 is TGTGCCAGTAGGCGAGGACTACTAGCGGGAGGCCACTCCTACAATGAGCAGTTCTTC.

The chain joins TRBV7-5 to TRBJ2-3; the table's TRBD2 call for D was not verified on the DNA. TRBV7-5 is flagged as a pseudogene. The CDR3 runs 15 residues. The CDR3 loop reads CARSSQRGRTDTQYF. CDR3 sequence (DNA): TGTGCCAGAAGCTCCCAGCGGGGGCGGACAGATACGCAGTATTTT.

The V gene is TRBV9, the J gene TRBJ1-1; D is uncertain. This CDR3 contains 15 residues. V was pared by 1 base and J by 4 bases, with 14 bases between. Germline CDR1 is SGDLS and CDR2 is YYNGEE. CDR3 coding DNA: TGTGCCAGCAGCGTAACCTCCCGGGGTGGCACTGAAGCTTTCTTT. Protein: CASSVTSRGGTEAFF. Full variable domain (rest looked up from reference TRBV9 and TRBJ1-1): DSGVTQTPKHLITATGQRVTLRCSPRSGDLSVYWYQQSLDQGLQFLIQYYNGEERAKGNILERFSAQQFPDLHSELNLSSLELGDSALYFCASSVTSRGGTEAFFGQGTRLTVV.